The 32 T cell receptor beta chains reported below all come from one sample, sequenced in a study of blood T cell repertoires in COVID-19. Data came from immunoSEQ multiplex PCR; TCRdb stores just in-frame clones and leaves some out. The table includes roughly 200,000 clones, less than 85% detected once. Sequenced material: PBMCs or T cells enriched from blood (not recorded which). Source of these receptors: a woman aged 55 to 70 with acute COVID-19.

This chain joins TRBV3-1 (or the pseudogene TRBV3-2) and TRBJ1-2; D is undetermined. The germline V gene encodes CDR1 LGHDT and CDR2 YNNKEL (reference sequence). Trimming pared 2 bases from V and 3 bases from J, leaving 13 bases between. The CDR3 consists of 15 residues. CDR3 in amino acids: CASSQSAGRYYGYTF. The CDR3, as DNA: TGTGCCAGCAGCCAATCTGCAGGCCGATACTATGGCTACACCTTC.

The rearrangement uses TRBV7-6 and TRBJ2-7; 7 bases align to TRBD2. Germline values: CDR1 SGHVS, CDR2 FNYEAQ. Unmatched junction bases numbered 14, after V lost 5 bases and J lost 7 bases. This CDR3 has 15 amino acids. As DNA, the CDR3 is TGTGCCAGCAGCCCTACGACTAGCCCTACCATGGAGCAGTACTTC. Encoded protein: CASSPTTSPTMEQYF.

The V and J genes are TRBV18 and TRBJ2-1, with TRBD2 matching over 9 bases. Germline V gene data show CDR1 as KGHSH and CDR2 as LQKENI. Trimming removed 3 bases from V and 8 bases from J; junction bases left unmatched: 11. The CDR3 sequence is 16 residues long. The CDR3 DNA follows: TGTGCCAGCTCACCTAGCTTGGCGGGGGGGCTAGATGAGCAGTTCTTC. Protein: CASSPSLAGGLDEQFF. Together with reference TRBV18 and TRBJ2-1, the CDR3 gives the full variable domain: NAGVMQNPRHLVRRRGQEARLRCSPMKGHSHVYWYRQLPEEGLKFMVYLQKENIIDESGMPKERFSAEFPKEGPSILRIQQVVRGDSAAYFCASSPSLAGGLDEQFFGPGTRLTVL.

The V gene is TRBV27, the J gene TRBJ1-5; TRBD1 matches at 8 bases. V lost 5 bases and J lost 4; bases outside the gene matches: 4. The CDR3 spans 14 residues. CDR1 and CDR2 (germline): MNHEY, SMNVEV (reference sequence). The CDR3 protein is CASSKGQGNQPQHF. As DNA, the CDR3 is TGTGCCAGCAGTAAAGGACAGGGAAATCAGCCCCAGCATTTT.

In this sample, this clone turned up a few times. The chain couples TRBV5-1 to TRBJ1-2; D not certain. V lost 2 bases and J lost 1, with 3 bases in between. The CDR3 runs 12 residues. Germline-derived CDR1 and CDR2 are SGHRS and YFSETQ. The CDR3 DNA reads TGCGCCAGCAGCTTTAGTAACTATGGCTACACCTTC. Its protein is CASSFSNYGYTF.

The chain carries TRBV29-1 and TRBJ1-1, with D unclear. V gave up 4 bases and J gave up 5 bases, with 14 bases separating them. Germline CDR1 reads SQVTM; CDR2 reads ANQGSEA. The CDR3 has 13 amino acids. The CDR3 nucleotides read TGCAGCGTTGGAGGGAGCGTTGGGACTGAAGCTTTCTTT. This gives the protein CSVGGSVGTEAFF.

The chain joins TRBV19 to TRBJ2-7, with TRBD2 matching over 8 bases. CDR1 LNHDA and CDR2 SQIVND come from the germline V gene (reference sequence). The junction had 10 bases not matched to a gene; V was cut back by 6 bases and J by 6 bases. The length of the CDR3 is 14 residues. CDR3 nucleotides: TGTGCCAGTAGAGAATTCACCGGGACTAGCGAGCAGTACTTC. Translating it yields CASREFTGTSEQYF.

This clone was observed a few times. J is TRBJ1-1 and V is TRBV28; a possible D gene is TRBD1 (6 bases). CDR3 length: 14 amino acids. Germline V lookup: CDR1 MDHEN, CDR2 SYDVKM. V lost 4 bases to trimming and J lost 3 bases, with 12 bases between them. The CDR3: CASSWTEEDTEAFF. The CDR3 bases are TGTGCCAGCAGTTGGACAGAGGAGGACACTGAAGCTTTCTTT.

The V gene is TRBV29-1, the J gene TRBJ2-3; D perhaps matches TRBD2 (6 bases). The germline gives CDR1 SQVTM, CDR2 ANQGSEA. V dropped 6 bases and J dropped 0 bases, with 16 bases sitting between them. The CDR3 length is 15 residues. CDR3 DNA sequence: TGCAGCGTCCTAGGACTACAATCAAGCACAGATACGCAGTATTTT. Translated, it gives CSVLGLQSSTDTQYF.

CDR3 sequence (DNA): TGTGCCAGCAACAGGGGACACTCTGGGGCCAACGTCCTGACTTTC. Translated, it gives CASNRGHSGANVLTF. This rearrangement joins TRBV9 to TRBJ2-6, with 7 bases that match TRBD1. This CDR3 contains 15 residues. The V gene's germline CDR1 is SGDLS and CDR2 YYNGEE. After removal of 6 bases from V and 0 bases from J, the junction contained 3 bases not matched to a gene.

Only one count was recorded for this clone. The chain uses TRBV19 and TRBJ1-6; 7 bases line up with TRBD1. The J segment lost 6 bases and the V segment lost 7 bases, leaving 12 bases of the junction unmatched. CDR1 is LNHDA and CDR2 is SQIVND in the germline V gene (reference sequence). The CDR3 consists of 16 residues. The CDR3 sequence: CASTEPPGQPNSPLHF. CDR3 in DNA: TGTGCCAGTACCGAACCGCCGGGACAGCCTAATTCACCCCTCCACTTT.

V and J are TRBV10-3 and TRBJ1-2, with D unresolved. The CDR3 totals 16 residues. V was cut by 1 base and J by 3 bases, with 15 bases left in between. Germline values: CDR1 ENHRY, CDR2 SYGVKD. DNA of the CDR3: TGTGCCATCAGTGAGTTCGGTGGGGAGGGAGACTATGGCTACACCTTC. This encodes CAISEFGGEGDYGYTF.

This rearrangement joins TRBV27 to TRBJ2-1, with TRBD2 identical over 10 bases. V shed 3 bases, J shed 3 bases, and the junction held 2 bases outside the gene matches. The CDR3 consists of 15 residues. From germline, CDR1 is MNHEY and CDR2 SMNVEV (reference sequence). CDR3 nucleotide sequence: TGTGCCAGCAGTTTTGCTAGCGGGGGCTACAATGAGCAGTTCTTC. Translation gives CASSFASGGYNEQFF.

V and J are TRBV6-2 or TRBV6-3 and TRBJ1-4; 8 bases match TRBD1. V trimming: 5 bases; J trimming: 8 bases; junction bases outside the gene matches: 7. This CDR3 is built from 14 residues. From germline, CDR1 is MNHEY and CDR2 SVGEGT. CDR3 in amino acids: CASSHWTGLEKLFF. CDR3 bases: TGTGCCAGCAGTCACTGGACAGGGCTGGAAAAACTGTTTTTT.

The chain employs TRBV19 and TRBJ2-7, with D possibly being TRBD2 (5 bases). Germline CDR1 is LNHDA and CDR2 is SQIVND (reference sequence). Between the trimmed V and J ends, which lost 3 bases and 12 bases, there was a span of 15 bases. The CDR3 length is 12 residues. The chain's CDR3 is CASSIAAGGMYF. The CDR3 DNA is TGTGCCAGTAGTATTGCGGCAGGAGGTATGTACTTC.

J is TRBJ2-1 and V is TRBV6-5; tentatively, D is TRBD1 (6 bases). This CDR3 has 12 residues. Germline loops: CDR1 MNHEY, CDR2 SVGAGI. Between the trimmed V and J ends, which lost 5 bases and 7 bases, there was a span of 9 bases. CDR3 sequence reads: CASSNRVNEQFF. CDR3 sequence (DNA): TGTGCCAGCAGTAACAGGGTAAATGAGCAGTTCTTC.

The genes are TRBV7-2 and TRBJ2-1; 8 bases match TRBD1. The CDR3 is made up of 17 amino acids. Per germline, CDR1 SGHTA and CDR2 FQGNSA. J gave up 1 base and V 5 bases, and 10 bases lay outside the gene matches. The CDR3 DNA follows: TGTGCCAGCAGCGGCCCCAGGGGGCGAAGGTCCTACAATGAGCAGTTCTTC. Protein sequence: CASSGPRGRRSYNEQFF.

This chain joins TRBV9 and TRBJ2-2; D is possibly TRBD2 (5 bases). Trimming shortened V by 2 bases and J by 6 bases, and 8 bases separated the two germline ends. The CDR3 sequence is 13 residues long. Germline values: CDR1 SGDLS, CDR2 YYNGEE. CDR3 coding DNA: TGTGCCAGCAGCGTCTTGAGGGCCGGGGAGCTGTTTTTT. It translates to CASSVLRAGELFF.

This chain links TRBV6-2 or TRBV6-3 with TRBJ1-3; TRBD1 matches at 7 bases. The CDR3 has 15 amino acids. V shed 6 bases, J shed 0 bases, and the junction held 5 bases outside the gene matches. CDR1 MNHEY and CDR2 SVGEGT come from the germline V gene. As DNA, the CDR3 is TGTGCCAGCAGCAACGACAGGGCCTCTGGAAACACCATATATTTT. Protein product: CASSNDRASGNTIYF.

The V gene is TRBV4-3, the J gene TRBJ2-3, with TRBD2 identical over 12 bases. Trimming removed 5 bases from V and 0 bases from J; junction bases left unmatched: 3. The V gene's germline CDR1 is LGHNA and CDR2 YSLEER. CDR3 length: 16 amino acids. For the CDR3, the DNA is TGCGCCAGCAGCTCGACTAGCGGGGGTAGCACAGATACGCAGTATTTT. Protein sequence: CASSSTSGGSTDTQYF.

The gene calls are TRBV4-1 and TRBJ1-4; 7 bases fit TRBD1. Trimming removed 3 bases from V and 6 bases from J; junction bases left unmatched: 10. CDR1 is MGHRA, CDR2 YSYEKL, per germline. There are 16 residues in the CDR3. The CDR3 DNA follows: TGCGCCAGCAGCCAGCCTAGGCGGCAGGGGGATGAAAAACTGTTTTTT. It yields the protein CASSQPRRQGDEKLFF.

The CDR3 here is CASSYSAGFSGYTF. CDR3 in DNA: TGTGCCAGCAGTTACTCAGCGGGGTTTTCTGGCTACACCTTC. The chain is built from TRBV6-5 and TRBJ1-2, with D uncertain. The V gene lost 0 bases and the J gene lost 7 bases, with 12 bases spanning the gap. CDR3 length equals 14 residues. In germline, CDR1 is MNHEY, CDR2 SVGAGI.

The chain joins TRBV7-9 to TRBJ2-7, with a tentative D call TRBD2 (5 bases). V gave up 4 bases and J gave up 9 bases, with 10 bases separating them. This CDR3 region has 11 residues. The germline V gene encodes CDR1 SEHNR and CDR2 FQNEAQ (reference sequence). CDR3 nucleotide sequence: TGTGCCAGCAGCTCATCCGGGATGCAGTACGTC. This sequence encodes CASSSSGMQYV.

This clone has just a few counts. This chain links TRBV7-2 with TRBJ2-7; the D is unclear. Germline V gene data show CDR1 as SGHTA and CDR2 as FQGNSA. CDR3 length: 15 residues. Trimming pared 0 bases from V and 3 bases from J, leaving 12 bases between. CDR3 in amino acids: CASSLAGAMHYEQYV. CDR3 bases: TGTGCCAGCAGCTTAGCGGGCGCTATGCACTACGAGCAGTACGTC.

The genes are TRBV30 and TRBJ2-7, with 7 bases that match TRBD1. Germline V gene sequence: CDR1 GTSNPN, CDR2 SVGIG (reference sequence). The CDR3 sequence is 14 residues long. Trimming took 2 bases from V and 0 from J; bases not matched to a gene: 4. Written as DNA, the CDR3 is TGTGCCTGGAGTTTAGGGGGCCCCTCCTACGAGCAGTACTTC. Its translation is CAWSLGGPSYEQYF.

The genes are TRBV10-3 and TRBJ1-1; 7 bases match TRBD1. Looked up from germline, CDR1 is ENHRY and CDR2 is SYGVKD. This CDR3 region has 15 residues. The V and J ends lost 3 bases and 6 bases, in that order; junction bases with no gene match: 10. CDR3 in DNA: TGTGCCATCAGTGACCCCGACAGGGTGGGCGCTGAAGCTTTCTTT. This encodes CAISDPDRVGAEAFF.

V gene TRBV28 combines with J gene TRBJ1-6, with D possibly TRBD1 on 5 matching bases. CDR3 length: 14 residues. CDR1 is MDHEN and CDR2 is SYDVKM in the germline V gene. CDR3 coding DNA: TGTGCTTCCGCCGGGGGTAACTATAATTCACCCCTCCACTTT. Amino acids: CASAGGNYNSPLHF.

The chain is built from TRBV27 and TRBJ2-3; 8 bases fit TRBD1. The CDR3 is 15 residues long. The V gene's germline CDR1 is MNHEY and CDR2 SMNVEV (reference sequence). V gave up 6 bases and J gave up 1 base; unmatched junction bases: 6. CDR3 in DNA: TGTGCCAGCAGACTAGGACAGGGCCGCACAGATACGCAGTATTTT. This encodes CASRLGQGRTDTQYF.

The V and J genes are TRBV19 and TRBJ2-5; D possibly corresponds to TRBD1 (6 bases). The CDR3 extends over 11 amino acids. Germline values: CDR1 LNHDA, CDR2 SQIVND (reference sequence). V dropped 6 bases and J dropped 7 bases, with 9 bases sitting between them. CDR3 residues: CASSSGATQYF. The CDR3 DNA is TGTGCCAGTAGCTCAGGGGCGACCCAGTACTTC.

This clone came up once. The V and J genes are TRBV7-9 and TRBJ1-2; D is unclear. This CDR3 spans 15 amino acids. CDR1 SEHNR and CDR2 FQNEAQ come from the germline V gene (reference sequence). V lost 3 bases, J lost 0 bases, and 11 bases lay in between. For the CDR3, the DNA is TGTGCCAGCAGCTTTATTTCAGACTCTAACTATGGCTACACCTTC. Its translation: CASSFISDSNYGYTF. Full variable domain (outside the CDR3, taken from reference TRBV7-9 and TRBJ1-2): DTGVSQNPRHKITKRGQNVTFRCDPISEHNRLYWYRQTLGQGPEFLTYFQNEAQLEKSRLLSDRFSAERPKGSFSTLEIQRTEQGDSAMYLCASSFISDSNYGYTFGSGTRLTVV.

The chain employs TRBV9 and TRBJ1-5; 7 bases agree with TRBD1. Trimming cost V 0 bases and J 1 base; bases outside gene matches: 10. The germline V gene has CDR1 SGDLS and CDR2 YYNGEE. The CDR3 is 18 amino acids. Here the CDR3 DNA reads TGTGCCAGCAGCGTAGGGGGCGAGGGGGCTTGGAGCAATCAGCCCCAGCATTTT. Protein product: CASSVGGEGAWSNQPQHF. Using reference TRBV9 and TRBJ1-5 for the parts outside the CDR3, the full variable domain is DSGVTQTPKHLITATGQRVTLRCSPRSGDLSVYWYQQSLDQGLQFLIQYYNGEERAKGNILERFSAQQFPDLHSELNLSSLELGDSALYFCASSVGGEGAWSNQPQHFGDGTRLSIL.

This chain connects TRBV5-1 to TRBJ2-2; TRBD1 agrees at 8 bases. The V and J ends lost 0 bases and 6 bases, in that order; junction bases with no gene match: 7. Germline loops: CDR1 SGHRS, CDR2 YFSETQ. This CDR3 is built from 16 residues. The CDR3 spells CASSLGSTGAAGELFF. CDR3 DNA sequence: TGCGCCAGCAGCTTGGGATCGACAGGGGCAGCCGGGGAGCTGTTTTTT.